This T cell receptor (beta chain) is from a study of post-analysis software for immune sequencing data (dated by TCRdb to about 2015). Concerning the study at large: Recorded disease courses included relapsing-remitting, secondary progressive and progressive-relapsing multiple sclerosis, with some patients lacking subtype annotation. The patient repertoires were set against around eleven previously published healthy control repertoires from donors whose ages ranged from roughly 6 to 26 years. A subset of samples was prepared in parallel using single-end sample barcoding, then pooled and co-amplified after Illumina adapter ligation. Points the paper makes about the study in general: The multiple sclerosis patient group was slightly younger than the control group. Patients showed significantly higher frequencies than controls for a handful of TRBV segments, among them TRBV5-6, TRBV5-1 and TRBV20-1. Multiple sclerosis patients had significantly lower normalized Chao1 diversity than controls, a result that suggests substantial peripheral T-cell clonal expansion. Direct clustering with F measure revealed strong co-clustering of samples prepared in the same batch, which led to a batch-effect correction.

Receptor amplification or capture employed PCR. These reads were obtained on an Illumina HiSeq 2500. To reduce PCR and sequencing biases, unique molecular identifiers were built into the TCR beta cDNA libraries. Every 1 to 10 million input T cells yielded approximately 500,000 cDNA molecules, meaning each molecule approximated one T cell. The same protocol used for the earlier healthy control dataset was applied to prepare and sequence the patient libraries. Samples belonging to the same batch were prepared together, multiplexed and sequenced on a shared HiSeq lane. In the authors' own workflow: Raw barcoded reads were processed with MIGEC, and single-read molecular identifier groups were discarded before consensus assembly and CDR3 extraction. Clonotype tables were post-analysed with VDJtools, normalizing diversity by down-sampling all datasets to the smallest sample size. Repertoire overlap clustering matched CDR3 amino acid but not nucleotide sequences to correct batch-related cross-sample contamination. Using fastp at Q25 and MiXCR, TCRdb reprocessed the public reads and kept productive beta chains. Rows merge per CDR3 protein into single entries with the most common DNA and genes. These V and J calls derive from TCRdb rather than the authors' analysis. The sample table shows roughly 430,000 distinct CDR3 sequences, and approximately 38% are seen once. Approximately 7.6% of the sample goes to the ten largest clones.

Looking up the germline V gene (reference sequence) yields CDR1 LGHDT and CDR2 YNNKEL. From the cysteine through the phenylalanine, the CDR3 covers 14 amino acids. The retained sequence is limited to the CDR3, 42 bases, with the frame set at the first base. Deletion took 5 bases off V and 5 bases off J, with a span of 15 bases between the germline ends. To demonstrate the VDJtools post-analysis software, TCR beta repertoires were profiled from the peripheral blood of 10 to 15 young patients with multiple sclerosis. Multiple sclerosis patients were children and adolescents aged about 6 to 17 years. Note on this clonotype: Its antigen target is currently unknown. The sample holds no much larger clone one base away, and base qualities are not on file.

What was sequenced was blood. The chain joins TRBV3-1 to TRBJ1-2, with the D gene too uncertain to name. The TCR was taken from a girl aged 2-10 years with multiple sclerosis. The CDR3: CASSYRAAQYGYTF. The nucleotide sequence reads TGTGCCAGCAGCTACCGGGCAGCCCAATATGGCTACACCTTC.